This record looks at one TCR beta chain sequence and its context. This specimen belongs to a study of blood T cell repertoires in COVID-19. V was clipped by 5 bases and J by 1 base, with 17 bases between them. CDR3 length equals 16 residues. CDR1 and CDR2 (germline): SGHVS, FNYEAQ. Produced via immunoSEQ multiplex PCR; TCRdb's table is partial and in-frame only. The table lists around 140,000 clones, approximately 88% of them singletons. The V gene is TRBV7-6, the J gene TRBJ1-1, with a weak D call TRBD1 (6 bases). The TCR was taken from a man aged 45 to 65 with acute or convalescent COVID-19. Sequenced: peripheral blood. The CDR3 DNA reads as TGTGCCAGCAGCCATATTCTCGGACAGAGGAACACTGAAGCTTTCTTT. Amino acid sequence: CASSHILGQRNTEAFF.